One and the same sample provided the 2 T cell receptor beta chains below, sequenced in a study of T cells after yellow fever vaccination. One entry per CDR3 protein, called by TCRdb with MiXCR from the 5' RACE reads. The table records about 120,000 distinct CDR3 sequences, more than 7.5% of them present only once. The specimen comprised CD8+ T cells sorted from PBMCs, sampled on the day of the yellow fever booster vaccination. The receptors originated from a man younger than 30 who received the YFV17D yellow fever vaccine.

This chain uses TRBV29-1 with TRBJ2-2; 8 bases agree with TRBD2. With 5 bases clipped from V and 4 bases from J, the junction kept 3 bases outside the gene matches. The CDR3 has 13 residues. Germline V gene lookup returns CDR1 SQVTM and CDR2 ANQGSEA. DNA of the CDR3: TGCAGCGTTTCAGCGGGGGTCACCGGGGAGCTGTTTTTT. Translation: CSVSAGVTGELFF.

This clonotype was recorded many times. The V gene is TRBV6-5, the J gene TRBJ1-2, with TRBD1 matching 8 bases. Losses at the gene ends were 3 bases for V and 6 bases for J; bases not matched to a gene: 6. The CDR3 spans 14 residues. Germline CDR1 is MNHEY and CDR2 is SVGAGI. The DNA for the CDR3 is TGTGCCAGCAGTTATAGGGGACAGGTCCATGGCTACACCTTC. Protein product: CASSYRGQVHGYTF.